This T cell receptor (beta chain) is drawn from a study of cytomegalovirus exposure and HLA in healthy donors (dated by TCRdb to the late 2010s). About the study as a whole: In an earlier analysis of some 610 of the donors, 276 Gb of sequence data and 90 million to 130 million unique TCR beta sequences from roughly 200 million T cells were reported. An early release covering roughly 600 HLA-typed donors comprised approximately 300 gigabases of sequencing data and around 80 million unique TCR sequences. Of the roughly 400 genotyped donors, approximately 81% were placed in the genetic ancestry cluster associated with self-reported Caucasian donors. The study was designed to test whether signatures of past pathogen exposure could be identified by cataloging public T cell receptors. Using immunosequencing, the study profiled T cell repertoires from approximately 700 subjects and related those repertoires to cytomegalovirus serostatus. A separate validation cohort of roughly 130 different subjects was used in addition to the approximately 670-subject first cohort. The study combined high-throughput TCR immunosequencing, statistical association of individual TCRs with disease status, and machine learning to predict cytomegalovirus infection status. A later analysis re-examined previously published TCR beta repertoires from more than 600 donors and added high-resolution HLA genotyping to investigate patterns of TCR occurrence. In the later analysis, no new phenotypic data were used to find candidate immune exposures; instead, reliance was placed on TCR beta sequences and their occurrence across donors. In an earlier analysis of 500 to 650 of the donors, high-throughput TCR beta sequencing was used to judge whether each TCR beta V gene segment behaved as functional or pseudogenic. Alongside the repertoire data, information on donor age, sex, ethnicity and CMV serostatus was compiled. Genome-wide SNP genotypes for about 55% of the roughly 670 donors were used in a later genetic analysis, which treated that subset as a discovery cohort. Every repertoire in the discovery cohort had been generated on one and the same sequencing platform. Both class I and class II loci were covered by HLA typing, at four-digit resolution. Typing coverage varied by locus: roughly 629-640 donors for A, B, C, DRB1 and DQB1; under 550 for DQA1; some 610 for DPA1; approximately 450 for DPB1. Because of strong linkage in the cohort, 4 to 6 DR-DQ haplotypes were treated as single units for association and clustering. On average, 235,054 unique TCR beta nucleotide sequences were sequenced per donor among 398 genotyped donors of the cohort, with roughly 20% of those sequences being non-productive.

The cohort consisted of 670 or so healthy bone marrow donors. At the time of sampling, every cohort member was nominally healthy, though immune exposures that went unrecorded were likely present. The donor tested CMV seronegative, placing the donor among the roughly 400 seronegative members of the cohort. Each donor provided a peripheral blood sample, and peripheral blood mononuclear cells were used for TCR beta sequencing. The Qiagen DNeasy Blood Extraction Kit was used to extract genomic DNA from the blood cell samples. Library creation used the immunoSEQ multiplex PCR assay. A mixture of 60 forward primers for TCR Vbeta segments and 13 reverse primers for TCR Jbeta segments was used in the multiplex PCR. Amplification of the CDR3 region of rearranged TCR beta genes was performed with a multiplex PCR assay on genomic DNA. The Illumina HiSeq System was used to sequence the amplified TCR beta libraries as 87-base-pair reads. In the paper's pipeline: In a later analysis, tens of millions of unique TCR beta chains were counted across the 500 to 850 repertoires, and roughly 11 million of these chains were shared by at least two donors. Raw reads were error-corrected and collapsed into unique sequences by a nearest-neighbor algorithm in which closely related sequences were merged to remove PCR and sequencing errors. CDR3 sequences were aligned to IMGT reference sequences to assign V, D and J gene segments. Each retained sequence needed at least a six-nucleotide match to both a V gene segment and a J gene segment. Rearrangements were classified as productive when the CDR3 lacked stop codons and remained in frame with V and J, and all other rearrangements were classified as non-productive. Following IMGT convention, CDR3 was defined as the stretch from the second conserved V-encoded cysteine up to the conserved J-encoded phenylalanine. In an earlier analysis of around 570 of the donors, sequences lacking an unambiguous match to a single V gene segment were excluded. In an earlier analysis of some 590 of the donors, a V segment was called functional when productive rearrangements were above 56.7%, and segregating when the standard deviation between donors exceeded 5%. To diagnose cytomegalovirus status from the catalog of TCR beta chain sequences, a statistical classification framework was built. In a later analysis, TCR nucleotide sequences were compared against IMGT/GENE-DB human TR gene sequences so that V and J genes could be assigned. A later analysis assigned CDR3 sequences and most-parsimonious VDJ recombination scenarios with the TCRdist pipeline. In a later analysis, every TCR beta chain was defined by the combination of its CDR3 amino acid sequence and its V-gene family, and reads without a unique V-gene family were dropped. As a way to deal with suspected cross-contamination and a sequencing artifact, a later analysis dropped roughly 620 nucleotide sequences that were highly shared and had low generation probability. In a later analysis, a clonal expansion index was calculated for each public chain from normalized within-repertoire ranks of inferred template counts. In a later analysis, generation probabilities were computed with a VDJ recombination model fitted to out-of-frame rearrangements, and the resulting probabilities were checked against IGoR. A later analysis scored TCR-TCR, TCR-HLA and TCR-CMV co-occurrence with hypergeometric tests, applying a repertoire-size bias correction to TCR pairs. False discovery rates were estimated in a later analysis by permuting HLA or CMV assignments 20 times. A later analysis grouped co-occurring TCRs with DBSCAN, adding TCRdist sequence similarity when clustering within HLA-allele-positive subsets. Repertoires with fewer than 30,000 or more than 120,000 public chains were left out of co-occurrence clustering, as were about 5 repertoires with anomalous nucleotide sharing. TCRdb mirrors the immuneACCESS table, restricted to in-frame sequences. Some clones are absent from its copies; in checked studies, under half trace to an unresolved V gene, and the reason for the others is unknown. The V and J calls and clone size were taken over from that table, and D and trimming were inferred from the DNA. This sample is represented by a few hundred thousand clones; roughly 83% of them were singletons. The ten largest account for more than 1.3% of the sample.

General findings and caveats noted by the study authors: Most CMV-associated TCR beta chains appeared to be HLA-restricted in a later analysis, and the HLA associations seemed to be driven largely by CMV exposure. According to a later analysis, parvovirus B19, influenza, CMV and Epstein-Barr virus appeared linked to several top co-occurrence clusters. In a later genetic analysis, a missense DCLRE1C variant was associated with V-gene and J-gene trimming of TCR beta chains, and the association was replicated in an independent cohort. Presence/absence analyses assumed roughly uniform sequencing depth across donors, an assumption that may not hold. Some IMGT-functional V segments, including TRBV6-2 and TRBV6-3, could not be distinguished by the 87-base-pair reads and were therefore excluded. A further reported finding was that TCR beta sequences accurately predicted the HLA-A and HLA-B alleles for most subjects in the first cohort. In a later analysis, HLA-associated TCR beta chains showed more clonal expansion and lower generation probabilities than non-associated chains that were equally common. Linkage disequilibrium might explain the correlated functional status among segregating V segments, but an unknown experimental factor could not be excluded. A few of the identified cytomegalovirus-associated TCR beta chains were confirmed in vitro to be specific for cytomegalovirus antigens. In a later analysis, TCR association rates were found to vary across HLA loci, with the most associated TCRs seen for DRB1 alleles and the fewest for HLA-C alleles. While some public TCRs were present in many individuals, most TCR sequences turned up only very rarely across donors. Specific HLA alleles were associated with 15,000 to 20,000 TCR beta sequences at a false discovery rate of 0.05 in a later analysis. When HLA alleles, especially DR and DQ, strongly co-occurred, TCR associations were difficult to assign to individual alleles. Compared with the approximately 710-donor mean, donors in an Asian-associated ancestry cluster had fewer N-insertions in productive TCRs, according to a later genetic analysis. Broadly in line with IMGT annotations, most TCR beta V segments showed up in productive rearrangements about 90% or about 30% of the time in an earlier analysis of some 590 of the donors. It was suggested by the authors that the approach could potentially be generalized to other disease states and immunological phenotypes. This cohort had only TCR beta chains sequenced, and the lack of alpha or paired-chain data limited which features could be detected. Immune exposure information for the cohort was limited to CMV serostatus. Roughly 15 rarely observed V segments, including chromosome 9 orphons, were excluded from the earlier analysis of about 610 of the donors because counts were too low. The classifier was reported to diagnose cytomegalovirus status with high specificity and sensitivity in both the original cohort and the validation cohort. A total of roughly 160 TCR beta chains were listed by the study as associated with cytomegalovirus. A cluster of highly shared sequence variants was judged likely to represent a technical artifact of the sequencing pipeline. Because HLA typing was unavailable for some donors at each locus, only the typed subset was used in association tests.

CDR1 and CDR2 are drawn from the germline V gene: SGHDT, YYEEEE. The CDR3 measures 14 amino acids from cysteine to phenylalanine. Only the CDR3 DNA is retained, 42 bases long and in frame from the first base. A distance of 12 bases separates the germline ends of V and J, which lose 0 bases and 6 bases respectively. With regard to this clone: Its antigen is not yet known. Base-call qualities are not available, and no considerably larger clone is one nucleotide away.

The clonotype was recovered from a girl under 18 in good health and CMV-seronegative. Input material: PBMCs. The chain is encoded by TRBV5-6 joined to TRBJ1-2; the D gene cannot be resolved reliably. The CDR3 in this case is CASSLAQVRNGYTF. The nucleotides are TGTGCCAGCAGCTTGGCTCAGGTTAGGAATGGCTACACCTTC.